These 10 T cell receptor beta chains were all obtained from the same sample, sequenced in a study of shared clonotypes between healthy human individuals. Clones were sequenced by immunoSEQ multiplex PCR, and TCRdb holds only the in-frame ones, with some missing. The table includes roughly 530,000 clones, approximately 95% detected once. The sample consisted of naive CD4+ T cells sorted from blood. The subset was: CD45RA+ positively selected. These receptors were collected from a young woman in good health.

The chain uses TRBV28 and TRBJ1-6, with D perhaps TRBD1 (6 bases). This CDR3 has 14 residues. The germline gives CDR1 MDHEN, CDR2 SYDVKM. V gave up 6 bases and J gave up 10 bases, with 16 bases separating them. CDR3 sequence (DNA): TGTGCCAGCAGGGGGGCAGGGTCTAGATCACCCCTCCACTTT. Protein product: CASRGAGSRSPLHF.

The chain couples TRBV10-2 to TRBJ2-7, with a possible D match to TRBD1 (6 bases). Germline V gene lookup returns CDR1 WSHSY and CDR2 SAAADI. The germline V and J ends were trimmed by 6 bases and 2 bases, with 14 bases remaining between them. This CDR3 comprises 14 residues. CDR3 DNA: TGCGCCAGCAGGGACAGAGAATTTACCTACGAGCAGTACTTC. Its translation is CASRDREFTYEQYF.

V is TRBV9 and J is TRBJ2-4, with 7 bases fitting TRBD1. The CDR3 length is 16 residues. With 0 bases clipped from V and 0 bases from J, the junction kept 3 bases outside the gene matches. Germline V gives CDR1 SGDLS, CDR2 YYNGEE. CDR3 coding DNA: TGTGCCAGCAGCGTAGGGGACAGCTTAGCCAAAAACATTCAGTACTTC. This encodes CASSVGDSLAKNIQYF.

The DNA for the CDR3 is TGTGCCAGCAGCTCCTACAGGGTAGGCGGGTCCGAGCAGTACTTC. The encoded protein is CASSSYRVGGSEQYF. The chain is built from TRBV5-5 and TRBJ2-7; D may be TRBD1 (6 bases). CDR3 size: 15 residues. Per the germline V gene, CDR1 is SGHKS and CDR2 is YYEKEE (reference sequence). The V and J ends lost 3 bases and 6 bases respectively, with 19 bases between them. The full variable domain, with the rest looked up from reference TRBV5-5 and TRBJ2-7, is DAGVTQSPTHLIKTRGQQVTLRCSPISGHKSVSWYQQVLGQGPQFIFQYYEKEERGRGNFPDRFSARQFPNYSSELNVNALLLGDSALYLCASSSYRVGGSEQYFGPGTRLTVT.

This clone was found a few times. The chain carries TRBV20-1 and TRBJ1-5; no clear D. CDR1 is DFQATT, CDR2 SNEGSKA, per germline (reference sequence). The CDR3 length is 11 residues. V was shortened by 6 bases and J by 4 bases, with 7 bases between the two germline ends. This chain's CDR3 is CSALGNQPQHF. The CDR3 bases are TGCAGTGCCCTGGGGAATCAGCCCCAGCATTTT.

This chain uses TRBV28 with TRBJ2-7; TRBD1 matches 7 bases. The V and J ends lost 6 bases and 7 bases, in that order; junction bases with no gene match: 9. Per the germline V gene, CDR1 is MDHEN and CDR2 is SYDVKM. The CDR3 is 13 amino acids. The CDR3: CASSLPQGFEQYF. As DNA, the CDR3 is TGTGCCAGCAGCCTACCACAGGGGTTTGAGCAGTACTTC. Variable domain in full (rest from reference TRBV28 and TRBJ2-7): DVKVTQSSRYLVKRTGEKVFLECVQDMDHENMFWYRQDPGLGLRLIYFSYDVKMKEKGDIPEGYSVSREKKERFSLILESASTNQTSMYLCASSLPQGFEQYFGPGTRLTVT.

The V and J genes are TRBV7-9 and TRBJ2-5; D not certain. The DNA end lines up better with TRBJ2-7; the J call may be wrong. There are 12 residues in the CDR3. In germline, CDR1 is SEHNR, CDR2 FQNEAQ (reference sequence). CDR3 coding DNA: TGTGCCAGCAGCTTAGCGCTCTCCGAGCAGTACTTC. Translating it yields CASSLALSEQYF.

The CDR3 DNA is TGTGCCAGCAGCTTGGACGCGGGAGTTAGAGATACGCAGTATTTT. Translation gives CASSLDAGVRDTQYF. The chain employs TRBV5-6 and TRBJ2-3, with 7 bases aligning to TRBD2. V lost 0 bases to trimming and J lost 5 bases; unmatched junction nucleotides: 6. The germline V gene has CDR1 SGHDT and CDR2 YYEEEE. The CDR3 spans 15 residues. The variable domain in full, completed from reference TRBV5-6 and TRBJ2-3, reads DAGVTQSPTHLIKTRGQQVTLRCSPKSGHDTVSWYQQALGQGPQFIFQYYEEEERQRGNFPDRFSGHQFPNYSSELNVNALLLGDSALYLCASSLDAGVRDTQYFGPGTRLTVL.

The chain uses TRBV5-1 and TRBJ2-1; D gene unclear. The CDR3 spans 15 residues. Germline CDR1 is SGHRS and CDR2 is YFSETQ. V was clipped by 2 bases and J by 0 bases, with 9 bases between them. CDR3 region: CASSFDLSSYNEQFF. Here the CDR3 DNA reads TGCGCCAGCAGCTTCGACTTGAGCTCCTACAATGAGCAGTTCTTC.

This clone showed up just a few times. The rearrangement uses TRBV7-9 and TRBJ2-7; TRBD1 or TRBD2 may be the D gene (5 bases each). V dropped 7 bases and J dropped 7 bases, with 14 bases sitting between them. From germline, CDR1 is SEHNR and CDR2 FQNEAQ (reference sequence). This CDR3 is built from 12 residues. The CDR3 nucleotides read TGTGCCAGCACGAGGGGCCCGGGGGAGCAGTACTTC. Translating it yields CASTRGPGEQYF.